The 5 T cell receptor beta chains in this list originate from one sample, sequenced in a study of Ad26.COV2.S vaccination and SARS-CoV-2 variants. Using immunoSEQ multiplex PCR, the repertoire was profiled, and TCRdb retains in-frame clones only, with some absent. The sample lists hundreds of thousands of clones, about 91% occurring once. Sequenced here: peripheral blood, sampled after recovery from COVID-19. The receptors were gathered from a human donor who had recovered from COVID-19.

This clone was seen only once. The chain recombines TRBV19 with TRBJ1-2, with D uncertain. This CDR3 has 16 amino acids. V was cut by 7 bases and J by 7 bases, with 25 bases left in between. Germline loops: CDR1 LNHDA, CDR2 SQIVND (reference sequence). The CDR3 here is CASTRQTSGRTSGYTF. DNA of the CDR3: TGTGCCAGTACCCGACAAACAAGCGGGAGGACTTCTGGCTACACCTTC.

V and J are TRBV5-1 and TRBJ2-1; TRBD2 aligns across 11 bases. CDR1 SGHRS and CDR2 YFSETQ come from the germline V gene. This CDR3 region has 19 residues. J lost 10 bases, V lost 4 bases, and 22 bases had no gene match. The CDR3 reads CASSLGTILPSGGRKEQFF. The CDR3 nucleotides are TGCGCCAGCAGCCTCGGGACAATCCTCCCTAGCGGGGGGAGGAAGGAGCAGTTCTTC.

CDR3 coding DNA: TGTGCCGCCCGCGAGGGGAACTATGGCTACACCTTC. This encodes CAAREGNYGYTF. The J gene is TRBJ1-2, the V gene TRBV6-5; perhaps TRBD1 as D (5 bases). V lost 11 bases and J lost 2, with 12 bases in between. Per the germline V gene, CDR1 is MNHEY and CDR2 is SVGAGI. This CDR3 has 12 residues.

This clone was detected once. The chain joins TRBV7-9 to TRBJ1-2, with no clear D. The CDR3 has 17 residues. The ends were cut back, 2 bases at V and 7 bases at J, with 23 bases in the middle. Looked up from germline, CDR1 is SEHNR and CDR2 is FQNEAQ (reference sequence). In nucleotides, the CDR3 is TGTGCCAGCAGCTTAAGGGCCCACCCGGACGACTACGGTGGCTACACCTTC. It yields the protein CASSLRAHPDDYGGYTF.

The rearrangement uses TRBV7-9 and TRBJ1-4; a possible D gene is TRBD1 (5 bases). This CDR3 contains 15 residues. Germline V gene lookup returns CDR1 SEHNR and CDR2 FQNEAQ (reference sequence). The V end lost 4 bases, the J end lost 8 bases, and 17 bases lay between the germline ends. The CDR3 DNA reads as TGTGCCAGCAGCTCGGGACGCCTCACGCTGGAAAAACTGTTTTTT. The encoded protein is CASSSGRLTLEKLFF.